What follows is one T cell receptor (beta chain) and its context. The target antigen is unknown. This sample is part of a study of early T cells in non-severe SARS-CoV-2 infection. Background on the study: The sequenced material was bulk RNA from unsorted whole blood, and its chains were unpaired. The study, taken as a whole, reports: VDJdb-based annotation leaned toward anti-spike CD8 responses and missed private and CD4 specificities.

Unique molecular identifiers were attached to individual cDNA molecules. TCRdb itself ran the 5' RACE reads through MiXCR, one entry per CDR3 protein. The data show roughly 32,000 distinct CDR3 sequences, around 7% seen once. From germline, CDR1 is SEHNR and CDR2 FQNEAQ (reference sequence). The CDR3 has 17 residues. V gave up 0 bases and J gave up 1 base; unmatched junction bases: 8. Sequenced input: whole blood. The sequence was obtained from an adult who was a healthcare worker with PCR-confirmed SARS-CoV-2 infection or an uninfected control (not recorded which). The chain combines TRBV7-9 with TRBJ2-5, with TRBD1 identical over 7 bases. The CDR3 DNA sequence: TGTGCCAGCAGCTTAGCTAGCCGACAGGGCCTCCAAGAGACCCAGTACTTC. Protein sequence: CASSLASRQGLQETQYF.